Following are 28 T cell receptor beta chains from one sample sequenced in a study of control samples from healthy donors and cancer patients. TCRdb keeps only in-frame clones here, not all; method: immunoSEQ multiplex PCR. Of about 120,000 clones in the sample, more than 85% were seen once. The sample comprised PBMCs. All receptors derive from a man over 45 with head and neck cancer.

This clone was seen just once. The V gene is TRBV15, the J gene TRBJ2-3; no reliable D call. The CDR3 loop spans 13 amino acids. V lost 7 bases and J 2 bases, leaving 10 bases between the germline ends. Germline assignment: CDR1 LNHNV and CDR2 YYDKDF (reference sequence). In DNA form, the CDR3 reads TGTGCCACCAACGACCTCCTCACAGATACGCAGTATTTT. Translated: CATNDLLTDTQYF.

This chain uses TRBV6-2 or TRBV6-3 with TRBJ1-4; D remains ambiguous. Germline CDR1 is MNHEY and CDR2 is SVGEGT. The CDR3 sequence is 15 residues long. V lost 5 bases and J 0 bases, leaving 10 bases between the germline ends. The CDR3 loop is CASSSRQATNEKLFF. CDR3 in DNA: TGTGCCAGCAGTAGCCGTCAGGCAACTAATGAAAAACTGTTTTTT.

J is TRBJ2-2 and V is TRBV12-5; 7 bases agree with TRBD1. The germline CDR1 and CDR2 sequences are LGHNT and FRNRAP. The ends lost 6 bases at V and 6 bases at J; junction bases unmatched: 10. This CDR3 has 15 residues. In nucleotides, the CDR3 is TGTGCTAGTGGCTCCTGGGACACAGGGGCCGGGGAGCTGTTTTTT. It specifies CASGSWDTGAGELFF.

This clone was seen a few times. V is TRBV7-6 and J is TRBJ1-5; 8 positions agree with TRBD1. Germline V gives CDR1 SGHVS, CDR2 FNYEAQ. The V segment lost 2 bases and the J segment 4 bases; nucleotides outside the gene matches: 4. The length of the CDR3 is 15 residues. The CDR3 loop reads CASSLRTGLNQPQHF. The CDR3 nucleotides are TGTGCCAGCAGCTTAAGGACAGGGCTAAATCAGCCCCAGCATTTT.

This CDR3 is CASSAGGRNQPQHF. In nucleotides, the CDR3 is TGTGCCAGCAGCGCCGGAGGACGCAATCAGCCCCAGCATTTT. The chain recombines TRBV9 with TRBJ1-5; no clear D gene. The CDR3 is 14 residues long. V dropped 3 bases and J dropped 2 bases, with 9 bases sitting between them. Per the germline V gene, CDR1 is SGDLS and CDR2 is YYNGEE.

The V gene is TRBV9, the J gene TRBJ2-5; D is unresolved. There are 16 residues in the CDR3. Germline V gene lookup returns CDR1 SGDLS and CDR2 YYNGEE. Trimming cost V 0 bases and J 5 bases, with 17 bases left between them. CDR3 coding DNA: TGTGCCAGCAGCGTAGGCGTCCTAGAAGTAGGGGAGACCCAGTACTTC. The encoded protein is CASSVGVLEVGETQYF.

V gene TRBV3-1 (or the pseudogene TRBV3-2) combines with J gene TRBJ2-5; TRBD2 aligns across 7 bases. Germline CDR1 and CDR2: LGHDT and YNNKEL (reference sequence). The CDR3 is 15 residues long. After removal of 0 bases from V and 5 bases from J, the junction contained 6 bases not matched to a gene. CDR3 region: CASSQDGWGGETQYF. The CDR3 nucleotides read TGTGCCAGCAGCCAAGATGGCTGGGGGGGTGAGACCCAGTACTTC.

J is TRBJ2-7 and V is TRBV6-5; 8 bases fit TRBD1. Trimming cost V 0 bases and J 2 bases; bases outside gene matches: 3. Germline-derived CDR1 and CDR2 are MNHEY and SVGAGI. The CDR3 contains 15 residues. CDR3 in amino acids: CASSYSRDRTYEQYF. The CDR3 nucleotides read TGTGCCAGCAGTTACTCGAGGGACAGGACCTACGAGCAGTACTTC.

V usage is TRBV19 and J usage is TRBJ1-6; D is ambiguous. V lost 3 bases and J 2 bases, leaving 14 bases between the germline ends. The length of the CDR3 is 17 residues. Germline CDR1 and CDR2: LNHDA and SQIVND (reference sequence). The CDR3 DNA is TGTGCCAGTAGTATGTTTTCTTCGGCAGCCTATAATTCACCCCTCCACTTT. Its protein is CASSMFSSAAYNSPLHF.

As DNA, the CDR3 is TGTGCCAGCAGCCCCGCCGGGACAGGGGATGAAAAACTGTTTTTT. It yields the protein CASSPAGTGDEKLFF. This rearrangement joins TRBV4-2 to TRBJ1-4; 10 bases fit TRBD1. The CDR3 sequence is 15 residues long. Per germline, CDR1 LGHNA and CDR2 YNFKEQ. V shed 4 bases, J shed 6 bases, and the junction held 5 bases outside the gene matches.

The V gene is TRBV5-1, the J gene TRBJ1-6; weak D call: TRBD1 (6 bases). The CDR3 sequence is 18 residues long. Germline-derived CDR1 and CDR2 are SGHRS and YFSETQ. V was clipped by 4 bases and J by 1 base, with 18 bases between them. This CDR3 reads CASSPLDRRSSYNSPLHF. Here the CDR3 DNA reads TGCGCCAGCAGCCCACTTGACAGGCGGTCATCCTATAATTCACCCCTCCACTTT.

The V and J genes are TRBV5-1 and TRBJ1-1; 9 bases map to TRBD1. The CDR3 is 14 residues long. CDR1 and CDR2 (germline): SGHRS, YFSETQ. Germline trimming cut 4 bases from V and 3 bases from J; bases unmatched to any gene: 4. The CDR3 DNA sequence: TGCGCCAGCAGCCTAGGGACAGGGCACACTGAAGCTTTCTTT. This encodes CASSLGTGHTEAFF.

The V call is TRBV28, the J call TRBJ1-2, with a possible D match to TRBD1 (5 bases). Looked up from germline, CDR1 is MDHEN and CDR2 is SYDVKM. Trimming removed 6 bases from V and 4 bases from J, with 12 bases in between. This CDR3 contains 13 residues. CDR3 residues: CASRAGGGYGYTF. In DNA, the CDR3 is TGTGCCAGCAGGGCTGGGGGGGGCTATGGCTACACCTTC.

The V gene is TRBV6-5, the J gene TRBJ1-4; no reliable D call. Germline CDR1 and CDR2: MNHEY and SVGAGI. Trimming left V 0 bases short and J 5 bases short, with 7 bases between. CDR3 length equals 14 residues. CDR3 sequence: CASSYSGQNEKLFF. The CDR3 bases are TGTGCCAGCAGTTACTCAGGGCAGAATGAAAAACTGTTTTTT.

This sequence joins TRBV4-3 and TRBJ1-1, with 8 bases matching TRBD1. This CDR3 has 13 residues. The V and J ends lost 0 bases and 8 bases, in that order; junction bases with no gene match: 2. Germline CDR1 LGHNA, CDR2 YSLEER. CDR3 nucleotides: TGCGCCAGCAGCCAAGATAGGGACAGGGAAGCTTTCTTT. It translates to CASSQDRDREAFF.

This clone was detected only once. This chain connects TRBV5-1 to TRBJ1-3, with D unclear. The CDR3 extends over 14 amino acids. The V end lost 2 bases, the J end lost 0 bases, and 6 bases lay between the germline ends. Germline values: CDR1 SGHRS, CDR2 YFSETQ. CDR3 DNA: TGCGCCAGCAGCTTTGGGAACTCTGGAAACACCATATATTTT. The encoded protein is CASSFGNSGNTIYF.

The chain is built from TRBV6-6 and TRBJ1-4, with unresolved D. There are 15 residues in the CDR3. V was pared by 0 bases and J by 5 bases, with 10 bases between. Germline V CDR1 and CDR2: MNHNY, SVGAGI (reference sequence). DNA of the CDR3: TGTGCCAGCAGTTACTCGCATCCGGGGAATGAAAAACTGTTTTTT. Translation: CASSYSHPGNEKLFF.

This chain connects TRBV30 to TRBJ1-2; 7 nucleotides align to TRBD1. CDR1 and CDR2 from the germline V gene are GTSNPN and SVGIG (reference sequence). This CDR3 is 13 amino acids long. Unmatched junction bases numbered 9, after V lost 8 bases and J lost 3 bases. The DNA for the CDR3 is TGTGCCCGCTGGACAGGAAGGGACTATGGCTACACCTTC. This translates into CARWTGRDYGYTF.

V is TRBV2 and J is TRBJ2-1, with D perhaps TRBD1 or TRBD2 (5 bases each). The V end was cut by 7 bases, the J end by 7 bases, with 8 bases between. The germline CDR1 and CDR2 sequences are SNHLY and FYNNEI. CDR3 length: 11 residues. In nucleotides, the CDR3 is TGTGCCAGCACCGAGGGGAATGAGCAGTTCTTC. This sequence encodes CASTEGNEQFF.

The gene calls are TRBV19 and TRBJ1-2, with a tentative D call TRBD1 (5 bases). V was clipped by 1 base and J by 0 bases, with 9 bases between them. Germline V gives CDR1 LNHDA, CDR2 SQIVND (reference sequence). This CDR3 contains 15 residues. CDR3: CASSIAGAANYGYTF. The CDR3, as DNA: TGTGCCAGTAGTATAGCTGGGGCCGCTAACTATGGCTACACCTTC.

CDR3 DNA sequence: TGTGCCAGTAGTATCTATACAGGCCTAGGGCAGTTCTTC. Translated: CASSIYTGLGQFF. The chain links TRBV19 to TRBJ2-1; a weak D match, TRBD1 (5 bases). V lost 3 bases, J lost 12 bases, and 15 bases lay in between. Germline V gene lookup returns CDR1 LNHDA and CDR2 SQIVND (reference sequence). The CDR3 is 13 amino acids.

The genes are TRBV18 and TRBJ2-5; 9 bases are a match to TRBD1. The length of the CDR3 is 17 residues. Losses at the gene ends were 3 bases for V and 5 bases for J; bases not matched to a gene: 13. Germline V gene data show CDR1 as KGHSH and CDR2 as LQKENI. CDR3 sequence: CASSPNLGTGLGETQYF. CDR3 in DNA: TGTGCCAGCTCACCTAACCTCGGGACAGGGCTAGGGGAGACCCAGTACTTC.

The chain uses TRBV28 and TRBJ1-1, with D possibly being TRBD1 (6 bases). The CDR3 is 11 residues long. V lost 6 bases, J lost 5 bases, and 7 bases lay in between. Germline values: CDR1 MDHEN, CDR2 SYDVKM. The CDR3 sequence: CASSRGTEAFF. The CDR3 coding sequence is TGTGCCAGCAGCAGGGGAACTGAAGCTTTCTTT.

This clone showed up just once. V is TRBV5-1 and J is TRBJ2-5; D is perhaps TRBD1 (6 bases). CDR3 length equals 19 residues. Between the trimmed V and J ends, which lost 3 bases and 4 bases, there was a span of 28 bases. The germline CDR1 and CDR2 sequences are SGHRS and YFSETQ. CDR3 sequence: CASSSANRVLTKGRETQYF. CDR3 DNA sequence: TGCGCCAGCAGCTCAGCCAACAGGGTTTTAACCAAAGGGCGAGAGACCCAGTACTTC.

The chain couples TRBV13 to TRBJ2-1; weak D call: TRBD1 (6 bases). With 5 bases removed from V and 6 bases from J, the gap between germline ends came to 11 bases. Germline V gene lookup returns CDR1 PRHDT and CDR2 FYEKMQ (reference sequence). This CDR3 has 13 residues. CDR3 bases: TGTGCCAGCAGCGAAGACAGGCCCAATGAGCAGTTCTTC. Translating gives CASSEDRPNEQFF.

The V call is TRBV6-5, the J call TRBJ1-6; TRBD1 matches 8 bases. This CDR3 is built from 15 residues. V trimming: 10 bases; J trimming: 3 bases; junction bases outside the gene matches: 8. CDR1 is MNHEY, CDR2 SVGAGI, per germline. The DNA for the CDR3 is TGTGCCACCACGACAGGGGCTAACTATAATTCACCCCTCCACTTT. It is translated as CATTTGANYNSPLHF.

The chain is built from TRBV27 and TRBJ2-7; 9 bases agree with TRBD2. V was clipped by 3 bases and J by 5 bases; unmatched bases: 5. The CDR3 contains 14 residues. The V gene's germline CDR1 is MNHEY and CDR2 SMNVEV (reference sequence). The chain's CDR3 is CASSFWRGGDEQYF. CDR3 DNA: TGTGCCAGCAGTTTTTGGCGGGGGGGTGACGAGCAGTACTTC.

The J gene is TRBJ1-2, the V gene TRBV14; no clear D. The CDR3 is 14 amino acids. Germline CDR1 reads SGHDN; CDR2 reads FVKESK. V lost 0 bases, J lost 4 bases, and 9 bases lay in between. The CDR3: CASSQDFLGYGYTF. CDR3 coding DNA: TGTGCCAGCAGCCAAGATTTTCTGGGCTATGGCTACACCTTC.